This T cell receptor (beta chain) was captured in a study of T cells in localized non-small cell lung cancer. Study-level findings and limits: Increased T cell density in blood showed an association with longer overall survival.

J gave up 4 bases and V 3 bases, and 10 bases lay outside the gene matches. The CDR3 has 18 residues. CDR1 and CDR2 (germline): MDHEN, SYDVKM. Method: immunoSEQ multiplex PCR; TCRdb's copy keeps in-frame clones and lacks some. This sample has about 21,000 clones, with over 65% found just once. Note on this clone: Antigen: not known.

This clonotype originated in a woman aged 40-69 years with stage II squamous cell lung carcinoma. Sequencing was performed on PBMCs, taken before any cancer treatment. The V and J genes are TRBV28 and TRBJ2-1; 12 bases line up with TRBD2. CDR3 sequence: CASSLLKLAGGFYNEQFF. CDR3 in DNA: TGTGCCAGCAGTTTGTTAAAACTAGCGGGGGGATTTTACAATGAGCAGTTCTTC.